One and the same sample provided the 26 T cell receptor beta chains below, sequenced in a study of T cell repertoires in aging, cancer and after chemotherapy. TCR beta rearrangements were amplified from peripheral blood genomic DNA. Multiplex touch-down PCR with TRB-A/B primers amplified rearranged V-D-J TRB sequences. TCRdb reanalysed the multiplex PCR reads using MiXCR and keeps one entry per CDR3 protein. The table records roughly 12,000 distinct CDR3 sequences, 28% of them present only once. Sequencing input: blood. All receptors come from a human donor with a blood cancer.

This clonotype has more than one count but fewer than ten. The rearrangement uses TRBV27 and TRBJ2-7; D is possibly TRBD1 (6 bases). V lost 3 bases and J 1 base, leaving 13 bases between the germline ends. This CDR3 contains 15 residues. Germline V gene sequence: CDR1 MNHEY, CDR2 SMNVEV (reference sequence). The CDR3 nucleotides read TGTGCCAGCAGTTTTGCGATGACAGGTTCCTACGAGCAGTACTTC. Translating it yields CASSFAMTGSYEQYF.

The chain combines TRBV6-5 with TRBJ2-6, with 9 bases that match TRBD1. CDR3 length: 17 amino acids. Germline assignment: CDR1 MNHEY and CDR2 SVGAGI. V gave up 11 bases and J gave up 0 bases; unmatched junction bases: 11. As DNA, the CDR3 is TGTGCCGCCGGACAGGGGTCAGTAAGCTCTGGGGCCAACGTCCTGACTTTC. It translates to CAAGQGSVSSGANVLTF.

By sample share, this clonotype is medium-sized (0.01 to 0.1%). This chain links TRBV29-1 with TRBJ2-6, with D possibly being TRBD2 (5 bases). V was trimmed by 7 bases and J by 1 base, leaving 11 bases between them. Germline values: CDR1 SQVTM, CDR2 ANQGSEA. The CDR3 sequence is 14 residues long. The CDR3 region has the DNA TGCAGCGCAGGAGGTGGATCTGGGGCCAACGTCCTGACTTTC. This translates into CSAGGGSGANVLTF.

This clonotype appeared once. The rearrangement links TRBV6-5 to TRBJ2-4; 8 positions agree with TRBD1. V shed 5 bases and J 2 bases; nucleotides not matched to a gene: 14. The germline V gene encodes CDR1 MNHEY and CDR2 SVGAGI. This CDR3 is built from 18 residues. The CDR3, as DNA: TGTGCCAGCAGTCCGGGACAGGTGAGAATGGAAACCAAAAACATTCAGTACTTC. Amino acid sequence: CASSPGQVRMETKNIQYF.

The chain links TRBV7-9 to TRBJ1-4; the D gene is possibly TRBD1 (6 bases). This CDR3 has 15 amino acids. Trimming removed 5 bases at V and 10 bases at J, with 20 bases between. Germline V CDR1 and CDR2: SEHNR, FQNEAQ (reference sequence). DNA of the CDR3: TGTGCCAGCAGCCCAGGGGAAGGGACCCTTGGAAAACTGTTTTTT. Translation gives CASSPGEGTLGKLFF.

The V and J genes are TRBV21-1 and TRBJ2-7; the D segment call TRBD1 is taken from the table without a DNA check. TRBV21-1 counts as a pseudogene. The CDR3 runs 15 residues. CDR3 amino acids: CASSNVRGARYEQYF. DNA for the CDR3: TGTGCCAGCAGCAATGTAAGGGGGGCCAGGTACGAGCAGTACTTC.

This clonotype is medium-sized by share. The chain employs TRBV30 and TRBJ2-5; 7 positions agree with TRBD1. The CDR3 is 12 residues long. Losses at the gene ends were 0 bases for V and 10 bases for J; bases not matched to a gene: 5. CDR1 is GTSNPN and CDR2 is SVGIG in the germline V gene (reference sequence). The CDR3 is CAWSVQGSGQYF. DNA of the CDR3: TGTGCCTGGAGTGTACAGGGGAGTGGCCAGTACTTC.

This clonotype appeared many times. The rearrangement uses TRBV30 and TRBJ2-1; 10 bases map to TRBD2. CDR3 length: 15 residues. After removal of 3 bases from V and 0 bases from J, the junction contained 2 bases not matched to a gene. Germline loops: CDR1 GTSNPN, CDR2 SVGIG (reference sequence). In DNA, the CDR3 is TGTGCCTGGAGACCTAGCGGGGGCTCCTACAATGAGCAGTTCTTC. Amino acid sequence: CAWRPSGGSYNEQFF.

V and J are TRBV21-1 and TRBJ2-5. TRBV21-1 corresponds to a pseudogene. This CDR3 is 15 amino acids long. The CDR3 loop is CASSPRVTYQETQYF. The CDR3 nucleotides read TGTGCCAGCAGCCCAAGAGTAACGTACCAAGAGACCCAGTACTTC.

By frequency in the sample, this clonotype is medium-sized (0.01 to 0.1%). The genes are TRBV6-2 or TRBV6-3 and TRBJ2-1; D gene unclear. The CDR3 totals 13 residues. V lost 2 bases and J lost 5, with 7 bases in between. Looked up from germline, CDR1 is MNHEY and CDR2 is SVGEGT. The CDR3 nucleotides read TGTGCCAGCAGTTACAGCGAACACAATGAGCAGTTCTTC. Protein: CASSYSEHNEQFF.

This clonotype is classed as medium-sized. The CDR3 DNA reads TGTGCCAGTAGCGAGCACCAGGGCGCATTTAATGAAAAACTGTTTTTT. Protein product: CASSEHQGAFNEKLFF. The chain couples TRBV19 to TRBJ1-4, with D perhaps TRBD1 (5 bases). The ends were cut back, 6 bases at V and 4 bases at J, with 18 bases in the middle. Per germline, CDR1 LNHDA and CDR2 SQIVND (reference sequence). The CDR3 loop spans 16 amino acids.

This clonotype was observed a few times. The rearrangement uses TRBV6-2 or TRBV6-3 and TRBJ1-1; 9 bases line up with TRBD1. V dropped 6 bases and J dropped 4; count of bases not matched to a gene: 6. The CDR3 totals 14 residues. The germline CDR1 and CDR2 sequences are MNHEY and SVGEGT. CDR3 amino acids: CASRPGQGFTEAFF. In nucleotides, the CDR3 is TGTGCCAGCAGACCCGGACAGGGGTTCACTGAAGCTTTCTTT.

This clonotype was observed a handful of times. CDR3: CSASGYRTEQPQHF. For the CDR3, the DNA is TGCAGTGCTAGTGGGTACAGGACAGAGCAGCCCCAGCATTTT. The chain has TRBV20-1 and TRBJ1-5; TRBD1 is a possible D gene (6 bases). The CDR3 loop spans 14 amino acids. Deletions cut 3 bases from V and 7 bases from J, with 16 bases between. The germline CDR1 and CDR2 sequences are DFQATT and SNEGSKA (reference sequence).

This chain connects TRBV7-9 to TRBJ2-7, with TRBD1 matching 8 bases. V trimming: 1 base; J trimming: 6 bases; junction bases outside the gene matches: 8. This CDR3 comprises 15 residues. Germline loops: CDR1 SEHNR, CDR2 FQNEAQ (reference sequence). The CDR3 region has the DNA TGTGCCAGCAGCTTAGTTTCAGGGACAGGCCTCGAGCAGTACTTC. Its protein is CASSLVSGTGLEQYF.

To note about this clonotype: This sequence may be a read error, since a much larger clone differs from it by one base. The CDR3 DNA reads TGTGCCAGCAGCCTGGATATGGCGCGGCGGGTCAACAATGAGCAGTTCTTC. It is translated as CASSLDMARRVNNEQFF. This chain links TRBV5-5 with TRBJ2-1; possibly TRBD2 for D (5 bases). V was shortened by 4 bases and J by 5 bases, with 22 bases between the two germline ends. In germline, CDR1 is SGHKS, CDR2 YYEKEE (reference sequence). The CDR3 has 17 residues.

This clonotype was seen more than once but under ten times. This sequence joins TRBV10-3 and TRBJ2-3; weak D call: TRBD2 (5 bases). Germline V gene sequence: CDR1 ENHRY, CDR2 SYGVKD. CDR3 length equals 13 residues. V was trimmed by 3 bases and J by 2 bases, leaving 6 bases between them. For the CDR3, the DNA is TGTGCCATCAGTGACGGGGTCACAGATACGCAGTATTTT. Translation: CAISDGVTDTQYF.

This clonotype was observed a few times. The chain carries TRBV6-1 and TRBJ2-7, with 11 bases matching TRBD2. J was trimmed by 4 bases and V by 6 bases; bases with no gene match: 5. Germline V CDR1 and CDR2: MNHNS, SASEGT. The CDR3 covers 14 residues. The CDR3: CASRFTSGSYEQYV. The CDR3 nucleotides read TGTGCCAGCAGGTTCACTAGCGGGAGTTACGAGCAGTACGTC.

Only a few counts were recorded for this clonotype. The chain is built from TRBV12-3 or TRBV12-4 and TRBJ1-1; the match to TRBD1 covers 7 bases. This CDR3 has 15 residues. Trimming removed 6 bases from V and 1 base from J; junction bases left unmatched: 8. Written as DNA, the CDR3 is TGTGCCAGCAGCCCCTTAGGGGGCAAGAACACTGAAGCTTTCTTT. Protein: CASSPLGGKNTEAFF.

This clonotype was found a few times. The gene calls are TRBV4-3 and TRBJ2-3; 12 bases fit TRBD2. Per the germline V gene, CDR1 is LGHNA and CDR2 is YSLEER. V lost 3 bases and J lost 3; bases outside the gene matches: 7. This CDR3 is built from 17 residues. CDR3 protein: CASSQDGLAGMTDTQYF. The CDR3 DNA is TGCGCCAGCAGCCAGGACGGACTAGCGGGAATGACAGATACGCAGTATTTT.

The V call is TRBV5-4, the J call TRBJ1-1; 8 positions agree with TRBD1. This CDR3 is built from 17 residues. CDR1 SGHNT and CDR2 YYREEE come from the germline V gene (reference sequence). Trimming took 0 bases from V and 2 from J; bases not matched to a gene: 9. The chain's CDR3 is CASSLGQGAAINTEAFF. The CDR3 bases are TGTGCCAGCAGCTTGGGGCAGGGGGCGGCAATTAACACTGAAGCTTTCTTT.

The table lists this clonotype with a few counts. The chain carries TRBV19 and TRBJ1-1, with unresolved D. V lost 1 base to trimming and J lost 4 bases, with 4 bases between them. CDR3 length: 12 amino acids. Germline values: CDR1 LNHDA, CDR2 SQIVND (reference sequence). CDR3 loop: CASSIGSTEAFF. CDR3 bases: TGTGCCAGTAGTATAGGGAGCACTGAAGCTTTCTTT.

The chain joins TRBV4-3 to TRBJ1-4; 8 bases map to TRBD1. The germline CDR1 and CDR2 sequences are LGHNA and YSLEER. J lost 5 bases, V lost 0 bases, and 5 bases had no gene match. The CDR3 has 16 residues. The chain's CDR3 is CASSQDRGTGNEKLFF. The CDR3 nucleotides read TGCGCCAGCAGCCAAGATAGAGGGACAGGAAATGAAAAACTGTTTTTT.

V gene TRBV19 combines with J gene TRBJ1-5; possible D gene TRBD1, 6 bases. V was trimmed by 8 bases and J by 6 bases, leaving 14 bases between them. CDR1 is LNHDA, CDR2 SQIVND, per germline (reference sequence). This CDR3 is built from 13 residues. Here the CDR3 reads CASCAGGAQPQHF. CDR3 DNA: TGTGCCAGTTGCGCGGGGGGGGCTCAGCCCCAGCATTTT.

By frequency in the sample, this clonotype is medium-sized. V is TRBV11-1 and J is TRBJ1-2, with TRBD1 identical over 9 bases. The CDR3 sequence is 15 residues long. The germline V gene encodes CDR1 SGHAT and CDR2 FQDESV (reference sequence). Trimming at V came to 3 bases and at J to 2 bases, leaving 4 bases not matched to a gene. The CDR3 DNA follows: TGTGCCAGCAGCTTCTCCGGGACAGGGAACTATGGCTACACCTTC. Protein: CASSFSGTGNYGYTF.

This clonotype qualifies as medium-sized. V gene TRBV13 combines with J gene TRBJ1-2; D not resolved. From germline, CDR1 is PRHDT and CDR2 FYEKMQ (reference sequence). Trimming left V 0 bases short and J 4 bases short, with 12 bases between. This CDR3 has 15 residues. The CDR3 region has the DNA TGTGCCAGCAGCTTAGGCAACTCAGACCCCTATGGCTACACCTTC. Its protein is CASSLGNSDPYGYTF.

This clonotype is termed medium-sized. The rearrangement links TRBV18 to TRBJ2-6, with D hard to call. CDR3 length: 15 amino acids. V shed 2 bases and J shed 1 base, with 6 bases lying between them. The germline CDR1 and CDR2 sequences are KGHSH and LQKENI. The CDR3 loop is CASSPKLSGANVLTF. CDR3 bases: TGTGCCAGCTCACCAAAATTATCTGGGGCCAACGTCCTGACTTTC. Using reference TRBV18 and TRBJ2-6 for the parts outside the CDR3, the full variable domain is NAGVMQNPRHLVRRRGQEARLRCSPMKGHSHVYWYRQLPEEGLKFMVYLQKENIIDESGMPKERFSAEFPKEGPSILRIQQVVRGDSAAYFCASSPKLSGANVLTFGAGSRLTVL.